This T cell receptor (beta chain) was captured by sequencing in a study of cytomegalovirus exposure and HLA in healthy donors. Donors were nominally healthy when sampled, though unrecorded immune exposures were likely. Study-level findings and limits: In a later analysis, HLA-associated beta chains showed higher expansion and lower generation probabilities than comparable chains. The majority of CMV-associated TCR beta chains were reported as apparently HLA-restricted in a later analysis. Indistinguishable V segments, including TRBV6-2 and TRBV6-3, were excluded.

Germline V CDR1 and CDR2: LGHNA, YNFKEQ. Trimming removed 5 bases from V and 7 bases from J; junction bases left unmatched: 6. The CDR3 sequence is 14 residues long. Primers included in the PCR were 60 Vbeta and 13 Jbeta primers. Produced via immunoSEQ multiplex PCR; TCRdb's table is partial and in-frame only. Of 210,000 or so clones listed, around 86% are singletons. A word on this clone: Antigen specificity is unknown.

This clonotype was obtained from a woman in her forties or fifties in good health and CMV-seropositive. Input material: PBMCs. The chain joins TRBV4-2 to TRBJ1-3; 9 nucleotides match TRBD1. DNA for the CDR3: TGTGCCAGCAGCTCCGGGACAGGGTGGAACACCATATATTTT. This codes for CASSSGTGWNTIYF.